This T cell receptor beta chain was identified in a study of PD-L1 blockade in urothelial cancer. Overall study context: Patients went on atezolizumab in about 2014, receiving 1,200 mg intravenously every 3 weeks. There were a median of around 140,000 T cells in blood samples.

The sample's time point: peripheral blood 6 weeks after treatment start. Using immunoSEQ multiplex PCR, the repertoire was profiled, and TCRdb retains in-frame clones only, with some absent. The sample carries around 45,000 clones, about four fifths recorded once. Trimming took 0 bases from V and 5 from J; bases not matched to a gene: 7. Germline CDR1 GTSNPN, CDR2 SVGIG (reference sequence). The CDR3 covers 15 residues. The J gene is TRBJ2-1, the V gene TRBV30; TRBD2 aligns across 7 bases. This receptor was taken from a man aged 60 to 75 with urothelial cancer. The sequences come from PBMCs, collected around atezolizumab (anti-PD-L1) treatment. The CDR3 sequence is CAWSVGGDPDNEQFF. DNA of the CDR3: TGTGCCTGGAGTGTTGGGGGGGATCCTGACAATGAGCAGTTCTTC.